Given below is one TCR beta chain in context. The CDR3 runs to 17 residues. From germline, CDR1 is SGHRS and CDR2 YFSETQ. V was pared by 7 bases and J by 5 bases, with 20 bases of the junction left unmatched. Original processing methods: Counts of nucleated cells, estimated from reference gene primer amplification, were obtained. The protocol was immunoSEQ multiplex PCR, while the TCRdb copy is restricted to in-frame clones and leaves out a portion. D and trimming come from the DNA, and the V and J calls and clone size come from that table. This table holds 250,000 to 300,000 clones, 91% found once. This entry comes from a study of blood T cell repertoires in COVID-19. The wider study: There were acute and convalescent COVID-19 samples, and they came from the United States, Italy and Spain. T cells, B-cell-depleted T cells, or PBMCs supplied cDNA or gDNA.

The Seattle site enrolled patients during active infection and followed them longitudinally. The rearrangement links TRBV5-1 to TRBJ1-1; 7 bases are shared with TRBD1. The TCR was taken from a woman in her thirties with COVID-19, enrolled during active disease. Sequenced: peripheral blood. The CDR3 region has the DNA TGCGCCAGCTCATTAGGGGGCTCGGCAGGGTTGGATACTGAAGCTTTCTTT. Amino acids: CASSLGGSAGLDTEAFF.